The entry below describes one T cell receptor beta chain. This clone showed up just once. It lacks a known antigen. No base-level quality is on record; no much larger clone is a single base apart. The data belong to a study of blood T cell repertoires in COVID-19 (TCRdb year 2020). About the full investigation: Samples covering the acute and convalescent phases of COVID-19 were provided by collaborators in the United States, Italy and Spain. The prospective study material was composed of cDNA or gDNA derived from T cells, B-cell-depleted T cells, or PBMCs. Subjects who had been exposed to COVID-19, were actively infected with it, or had recovered from it provided the deeply sampled blood TCRbeta repertoires that made up the dataset. The repertoires were released in a freely available public database intended as a resource for research on the immune response to SARS-CoV-2. The samples were drawn from the first 160 participants of the ongoing ImmuneRACE study and from 950 to 1,500 subjects provided by 6 global collaborators. Sample metadata almost always included a de-identified subject ID, COVID-19 status, age in years and sex. Where available, HLA class I and class II types were taken from metadata supplied by the sample provider and were not determined by assay-based typing.

V was cut back by 2 bases and J by 6 bases, leaving a gap of 22 bases between them. CDR1 and CDR2, per the germline V gene, are MDHEN and SYDVKM. The cysteine opens and the phenylalanine closes a CDR3 of 17 amino acids. Kept here is only the CDR3 DNA, which spans 51 bases and is read in frame from base 1. TCRbeta CDR3 regions were amplified from genomic DNA using the immunoSEQ Assay, a bias-controlled multiplex PCR. The authors' pipeline ran thus. The number of nucleated cells in each sample was estimated by amplification of reference gene primers within the assay. Sequence reads were collapsed and filtered to measure the absolute abundance of every unique TCRbeta CDR3 rearrangement. Productive Simpson clonality was computed per sample as the square root of Simpson's diversity index over productive rearrangements. Here the immuneACCESS table is served through TCRdb, limited to in-frame sequences with V and J called. Missing clones are a known gap in these copies; in checked studies unresolved V genes cover under half, and the rest lacks a known reason. The V and J calls and the clone size are those of that table, but D and trimming were determined from the DNA. A total of a few hundred thousand clones appear in this sample, 84% of them only once. Jointly, the top ten make up less than 2% of the sample.

On the study overall, not on this receptor specifically: The quantity of clinical and demographic metadata differed by source and by participant and was supplied without curation.

Another Seattle source contributed samples from volunteer blood donors who had recovered from COVID-19. The collaborating institutions used their own protocols to collect whole blood in K2EDTA tubes. Collaborator samples were shipped for TCRbeta analysis as frozen whole blood, isolated PBMCs, or DNA extracted from either sample type. What was sequenced was peripheral blood. The sequence links TRBV28 to TRBJ1-2; the D gene remains uncertain. This clonotype originated in a woman aged 40 to 55 who had recovered from COVID-19. The CDR3 in this case is CASSLITTGLIGDGYTF. Here is the DNA: TGTGCCAGCAGTTTAATTACCACCGGACTGATCGGCGATGGCTACACCTTC.